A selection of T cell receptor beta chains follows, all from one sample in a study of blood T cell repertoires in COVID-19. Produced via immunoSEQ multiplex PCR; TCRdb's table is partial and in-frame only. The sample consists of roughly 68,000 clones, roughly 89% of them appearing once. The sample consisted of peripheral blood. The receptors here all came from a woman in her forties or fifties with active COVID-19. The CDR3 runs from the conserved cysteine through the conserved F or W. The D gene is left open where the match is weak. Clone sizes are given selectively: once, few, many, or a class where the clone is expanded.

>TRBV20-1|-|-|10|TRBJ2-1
TGCAGTGCTTTACAAAATGAGCAGTTCTTC
CSALQNEQFF
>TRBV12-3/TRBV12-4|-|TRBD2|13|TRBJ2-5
TGTGCCAGCAGTCCGACTAGCGGAGAGACCCAGTACTTC
CASSPTSGETQYF
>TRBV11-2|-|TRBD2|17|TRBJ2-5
TGTGCCAGCAGCTTAGGACAGACTAGCGGGAGGGAAGAGACCCAGTACTTC
CASSLGQTSGREETQYF
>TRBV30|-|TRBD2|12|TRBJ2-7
TGTGCCTGGACCGGGGGGGGGAACGAGCAGTACTTC
CAWTGGGNEQYF
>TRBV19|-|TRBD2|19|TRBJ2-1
TGTGCCAGTAGTGCGACCGGGACTAGCGGGAGAACTGCCTACAATGAGCAGTTCTTC
CASSATGTSGRTAYNEQFF
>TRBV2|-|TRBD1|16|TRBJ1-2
TGTGCCAGCAGTGAAGAGGGACAGGGAGGTTTTTTTGGCTACACCTTC
CASSEEGQGGFFGYTF
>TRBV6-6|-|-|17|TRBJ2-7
TGTGCCAGCAGTCCAAGCCCCACGGGTGTCCGATCCTACGAGCAGTACTTC
CASSPSPTGVRSYEQYF
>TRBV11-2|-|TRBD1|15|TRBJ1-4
TGTGCCAGCAAGTCAGAGAGGGGGCGAGGCGAAAAACTGTTTTTT
CASKSERGRGEKLFF
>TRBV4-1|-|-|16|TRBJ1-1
TGCGCCAGCAGCCACCCCCCCAGGGGCTGGAACACTGAAGCTTTCTTT
CASSHPPRGWNTEAFF
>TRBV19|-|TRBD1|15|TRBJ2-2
TGTGCCAGTAGTAAGGGGGCGCTTGGCACCGGGGAGCTGTTTTTT
CASSKGALGTGELFF
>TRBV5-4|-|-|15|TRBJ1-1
TGTGCCAGCAGCTCACCTTTCTCAGGGGACACTGAAGCTTTCTTT
CASSSPFSGDTEAFF
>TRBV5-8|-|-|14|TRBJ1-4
TGTGCCAGCAGCTCGGAGGAGGGCCTGGGGAAACTGTTTTTT
CASSSEEGLGKLFF
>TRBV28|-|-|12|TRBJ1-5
TGTGCCAGCAGGGCAACGAATCAGCCCCAGCATTTT
CASRATNQPQHF
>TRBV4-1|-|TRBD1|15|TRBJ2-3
TGCGCCAGCAGCACCATGACAGGGGGCACAGATACGCAGTATTTT
CASSTMTGGTDTQYF
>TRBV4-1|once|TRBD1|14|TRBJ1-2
TGCGCCAGCAGCCCAGTAACAGGGGAGAGCGGCTACACCTTC
CASSPVTGESGYTF
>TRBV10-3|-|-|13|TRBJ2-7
TGTGCCAGCACCGGGTCAGTCGGTTACGAGCAGTACTTC
CASTGSVGYEQYF
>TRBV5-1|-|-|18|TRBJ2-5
TGCGCCAGCAGCTTGGTCAGAAGCCAGCGGAGGCGGGAAGAGACCCAGTACTTC
CASSLVRSQRRREETQYF